The TCR beta chain under discussion was sequenced for a study of T cells in Graves' hyperthyroidism and ophthalmopathy. It was RNA transcripts that yielded the amplified TCR beta CDR3 regions. First-round RT-PCR of the TCR CDR3 relied on the HTBI primer set. MiXCR, run by TCRdb on the multiplex PCR reads, gives a single entry per CDR3 protein. The sample holds roughly 180,000 distinct CDR3 sequences, roughly 9.4% seen once. This clonotype was counted ten times or more. Its antigen remains unidentified. With 1 base clipped from V and 2 bases from J, the junction kept 4 bases outside the gene matches. There are 15 residues in the CDR3. Germline V gives CDR1 SGHAT, CDR2 FQNNGV. Patients aged 18 to 65 had newly diagnosed hyperthyroidism that had lasted under 2 months. Ahead of any ophthalmopathy symptoms, the blood sample was obtained at the first diagnosis of hyperthyroidism. Overall study results and limits: For ophthalmopathy, model prediction preceded onset by a median about 6 months. Ophthalmopathy was told apart from stable hyperthyroidism by a 13 V-J model.

The sequenced sample was blood. The source is a young woman with Graves' hyperthyroidism that later progressed to Graves' ophthalmopathy. This chain links TRBV11-2 with TRBJ2-7; 8 nucleotides align to TRBD1. In DNA, the CDR3 is TGTGCCAGCAGCTTAGCCGACAGGGGACCCTACGAGCAGTACTTC. Protein product: CASSLADRGPYEQYF. The full variable domain, in which reference TRBV11-2 and TRBJ2-7 provide the parts outside the CDR3, is EAGVAQSPRYKIIEKRQSVAFWCNPISGHATLYWYQQILGQGPKLLIQFQNNGVVDDSQLPKDRFSAERLKGVDSTLKIQPAKLEDSAVYLCASSLADRGPYEQYFGPGTRLTVT.